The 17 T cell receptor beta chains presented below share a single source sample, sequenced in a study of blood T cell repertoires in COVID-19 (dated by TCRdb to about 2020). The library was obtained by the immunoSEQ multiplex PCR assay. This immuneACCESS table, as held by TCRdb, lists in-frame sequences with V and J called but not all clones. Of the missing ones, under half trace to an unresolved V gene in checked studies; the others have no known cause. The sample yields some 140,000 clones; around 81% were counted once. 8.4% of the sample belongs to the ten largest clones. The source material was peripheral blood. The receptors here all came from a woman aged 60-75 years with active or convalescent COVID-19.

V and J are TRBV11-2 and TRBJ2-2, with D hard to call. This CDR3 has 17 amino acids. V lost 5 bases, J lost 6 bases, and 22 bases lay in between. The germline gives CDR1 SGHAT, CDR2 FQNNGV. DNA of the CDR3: TGTGCCAGCAGCCCGGCTGTAGGTTTTGGCCAGGCCGGGGAGCTGTTTTTT. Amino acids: CASSPAVGFGQAGELFF. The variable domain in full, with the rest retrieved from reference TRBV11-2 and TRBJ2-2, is EAGVAQSPRYKIIEKRQSVAFWCNPISGHATLYWYQQILGQGPKLLIQFQNNGVVDDSQLPKDRFSAERLKGVDSTLKIQPAKLEDSAVYLCASSPAVGFGQAGELFFGEGSRLTVL.

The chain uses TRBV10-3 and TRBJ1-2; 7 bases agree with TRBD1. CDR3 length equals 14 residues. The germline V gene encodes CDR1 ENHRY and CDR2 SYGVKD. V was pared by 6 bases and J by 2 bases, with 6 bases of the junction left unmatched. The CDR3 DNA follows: TGTGCCATCAGGAGCGACAGGGAGAACTATGGCTACACCTTC. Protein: CAIRSDRENYGYTF.

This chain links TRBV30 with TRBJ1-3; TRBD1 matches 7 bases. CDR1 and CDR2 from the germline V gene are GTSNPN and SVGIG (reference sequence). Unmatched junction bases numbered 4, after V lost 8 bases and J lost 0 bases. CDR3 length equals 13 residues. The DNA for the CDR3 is TGTGCCAGGGACAGCCACTCTGGAAACACCATATATTTT. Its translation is CARDSHSGNTIYF.

For the CDR3, the DNA is TGTGCCAGCAGTTACCTCGGCCTACAGGCGGAGCAGTTCTTC. Translated: CASSYLGLQAEQFF. The V gene is TRBV6-2 or TRBV6-3, the J gene TRBJ2-1; maybe TRBD1 (5 bases). CDR3 size: 14 residues. Germline lookup yields CDR1 MNHEY and CDR2 SVGEGT. V gave up 2 bases and J gave up 10 bases, with 15 bases separating them.

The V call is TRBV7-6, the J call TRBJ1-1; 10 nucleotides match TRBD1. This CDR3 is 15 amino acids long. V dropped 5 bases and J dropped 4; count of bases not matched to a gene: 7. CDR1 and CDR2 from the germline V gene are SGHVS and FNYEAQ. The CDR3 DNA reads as TGTGCCAGCAGCCCTCGGACAGGGGGTGGCACTGAAGCTTTCTTT. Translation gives CASSPRTGGGTEAFF.

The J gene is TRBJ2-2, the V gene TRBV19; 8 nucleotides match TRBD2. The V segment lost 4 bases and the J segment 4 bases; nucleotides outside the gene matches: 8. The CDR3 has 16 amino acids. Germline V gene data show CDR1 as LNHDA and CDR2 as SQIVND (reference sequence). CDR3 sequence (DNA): TGTGCCAGTAGTAATAGCGGGGCCCTAGGCACCGGGGAGCTGTTTTTT. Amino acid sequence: CASSNSGALGTGELFF.

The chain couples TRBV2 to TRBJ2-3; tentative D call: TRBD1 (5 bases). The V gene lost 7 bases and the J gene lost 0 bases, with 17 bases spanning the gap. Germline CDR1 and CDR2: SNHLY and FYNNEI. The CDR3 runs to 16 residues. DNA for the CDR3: TGTGCCAGCACTATCCGACAGAGATCAAGCACAGATACGCAGTATTTT. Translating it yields CASTIRQRSSTDTQYF. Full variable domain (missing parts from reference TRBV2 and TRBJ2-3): EPEVTQTPSHQVTQMGQEVILRCVPISNHLYFYWYRQILGQKVEFLVSFYNNEISEKSEIFDDQFSVERPDGSNFTLKIRSTKLEDSAMYFCASTIRQRSSTDTQYFGPGTRLTVL.

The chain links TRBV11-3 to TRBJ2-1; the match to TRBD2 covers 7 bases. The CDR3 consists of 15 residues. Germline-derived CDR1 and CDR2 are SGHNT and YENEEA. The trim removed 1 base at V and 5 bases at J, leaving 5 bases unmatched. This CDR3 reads CASSLVTGGHNEQFF. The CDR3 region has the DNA TGTGCCAGCAGCTTAGTGACGGGAGGCCACAATGAGCAGTTCTTC.

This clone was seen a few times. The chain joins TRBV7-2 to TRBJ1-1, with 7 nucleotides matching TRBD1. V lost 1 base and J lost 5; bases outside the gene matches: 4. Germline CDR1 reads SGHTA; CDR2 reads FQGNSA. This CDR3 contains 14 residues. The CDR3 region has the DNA TGTGCCAGCAGCTTAGTTGACAGGGCGACTGAAGCTTTCTTT. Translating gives CASSLVDRATEAFF.

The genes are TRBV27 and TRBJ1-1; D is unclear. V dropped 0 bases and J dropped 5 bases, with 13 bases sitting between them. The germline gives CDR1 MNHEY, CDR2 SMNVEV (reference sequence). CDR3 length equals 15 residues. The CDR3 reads CASSLSTGMRTEAFF. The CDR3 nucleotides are TGTGCCAGCAGTTTATCGACGGGAATGAGGACTGAAGCTTTCTTT.

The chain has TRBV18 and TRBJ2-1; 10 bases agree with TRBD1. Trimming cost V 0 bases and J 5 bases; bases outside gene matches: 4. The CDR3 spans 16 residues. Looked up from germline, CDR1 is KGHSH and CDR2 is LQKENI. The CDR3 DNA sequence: TGTGCCAGCTCACCACCGTGGACAGGGGGTAACAATGAGCAGTTCTTC. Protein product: CASSPPWTGGNNEQFF.

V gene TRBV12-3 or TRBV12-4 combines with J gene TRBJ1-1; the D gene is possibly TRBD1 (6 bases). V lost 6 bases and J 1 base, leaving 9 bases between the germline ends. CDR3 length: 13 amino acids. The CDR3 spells CASRPRGNTEAFF. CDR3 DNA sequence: TGTGCCAGCAGACCCAGGGGGAACACTGAAGCTTTCTTT.

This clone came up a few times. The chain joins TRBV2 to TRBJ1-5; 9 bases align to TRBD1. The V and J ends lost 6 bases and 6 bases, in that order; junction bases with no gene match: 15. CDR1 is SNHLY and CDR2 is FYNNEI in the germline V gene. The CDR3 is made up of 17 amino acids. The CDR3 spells CASSSNIGDRATQPQHF. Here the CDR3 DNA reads TGTGCCAGCAGCTCTAATATTGGGGACAGGGCGACTCAGCCCCAGCATTTT.

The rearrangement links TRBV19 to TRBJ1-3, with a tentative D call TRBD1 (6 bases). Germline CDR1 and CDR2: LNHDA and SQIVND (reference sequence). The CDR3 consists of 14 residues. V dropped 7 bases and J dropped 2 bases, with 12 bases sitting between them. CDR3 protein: CASTGRGTGNTIYF. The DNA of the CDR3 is TGTGCCAGTACGGGCAGGGGAACTGGAAACACCATATATTTT.

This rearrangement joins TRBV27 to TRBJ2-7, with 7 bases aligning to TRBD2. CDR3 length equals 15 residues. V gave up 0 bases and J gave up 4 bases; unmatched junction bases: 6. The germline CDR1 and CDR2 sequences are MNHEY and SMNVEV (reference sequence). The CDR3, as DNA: TGTGCCAGCAGTTTATCTACAGCGGGAAATTACGAGCAGTACTTC. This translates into CASSLSTAGNYEQYF.

The CDR3 sequence: CASKLTGDRTEAFF. DNA of the CDR3: TGTGCCAGCAAACTGACAGGGGATAGAACTGAAGCTTTCTTT. The chain links TRBV6-5 to TRBJ1-1; 8 bases line up with TRBD1. With 7 bases clipped from V and 5 bases from J, the junction kept 9 bases outside the gene matches. The CDR3 length is 14 residues. CDR1 is MNHEY and CDR2 is SVGAGI in the germline V gene.

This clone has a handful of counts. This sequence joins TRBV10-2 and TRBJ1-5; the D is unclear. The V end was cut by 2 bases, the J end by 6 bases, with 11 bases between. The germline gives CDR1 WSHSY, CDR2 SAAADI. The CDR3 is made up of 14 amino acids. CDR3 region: CASSEPAGTQPQHF. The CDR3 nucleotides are TGCGCCAGCAGTGAGCCGGCGGGAACTCAGCCCCAGCATTTT.